This T cell receptor (beta chain) was recovered during a study of blood T cell repertoires in COVID-19. Background on the study: T cells, B-cell-depleted T cells, or PBMCs provided the cDNA or gDNA that served as material.

The data were produced by immunoSEQ multiplex PCR, yet TCRdb's version contains in-frame clones alone and is incomplete. The sample has over 100,000 clones, about four fifths seen once. With 2 bases clipped from V and 2 bases from J, the junction kept 5 bases outside the gene matches. The germline V gene has CDR1 MNHEY and CDR2 SVGEGT. CDR3 length equals 17 residues. This chain uses TRBV6-2 or TRBV6-3 with TRBJ2-6; 8 bases agree with TRBD1. The sample taken for sequencing was peripheral blood. The clonotype comes from a human donor in a cohort sampled during active COVID-19. CDR3 sequence reads: CASSYQGASAGANVLTF. CDR3 coding DNA: TGTGCCAGCAGTTACCAGGGGGCGTCTGCTGGGGCCAACGTCCTGACTTTC.